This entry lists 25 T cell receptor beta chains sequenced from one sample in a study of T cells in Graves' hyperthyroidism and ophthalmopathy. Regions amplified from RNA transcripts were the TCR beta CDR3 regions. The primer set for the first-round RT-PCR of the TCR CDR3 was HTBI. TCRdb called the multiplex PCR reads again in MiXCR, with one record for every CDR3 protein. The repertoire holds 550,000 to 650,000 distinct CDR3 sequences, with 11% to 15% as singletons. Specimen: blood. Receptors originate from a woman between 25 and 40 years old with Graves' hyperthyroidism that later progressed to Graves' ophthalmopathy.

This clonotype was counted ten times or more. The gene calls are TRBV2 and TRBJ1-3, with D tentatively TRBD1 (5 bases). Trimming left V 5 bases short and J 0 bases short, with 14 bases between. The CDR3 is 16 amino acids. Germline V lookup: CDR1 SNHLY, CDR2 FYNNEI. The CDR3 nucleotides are TGTGCCAGCAGTCTGGGGGTCTCTTCCTCTGGAAACACCATATATTTT. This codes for CASSLGVSSSGNTIYF.

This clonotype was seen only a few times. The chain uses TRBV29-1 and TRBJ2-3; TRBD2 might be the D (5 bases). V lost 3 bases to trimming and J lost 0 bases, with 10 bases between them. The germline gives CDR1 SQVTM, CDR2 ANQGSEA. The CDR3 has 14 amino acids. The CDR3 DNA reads TGCAGCGTTGATCCTAGGGAGAGCACAGATACGCAGTATTTT. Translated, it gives CSVDPRESTDTQYF.

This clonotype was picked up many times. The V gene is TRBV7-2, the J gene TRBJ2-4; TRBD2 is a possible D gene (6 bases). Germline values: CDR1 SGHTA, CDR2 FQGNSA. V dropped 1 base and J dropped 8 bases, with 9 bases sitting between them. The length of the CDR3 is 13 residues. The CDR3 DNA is TGTGCCAGCAGCTTAGGCGGGAAACACATTCAGTACTTC. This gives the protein CASSLGGKHIQYF.

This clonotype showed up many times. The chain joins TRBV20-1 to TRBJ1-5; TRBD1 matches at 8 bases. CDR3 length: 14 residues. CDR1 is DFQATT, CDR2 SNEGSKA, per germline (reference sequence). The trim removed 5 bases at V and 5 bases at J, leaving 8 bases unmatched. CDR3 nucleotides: TGCAGTGCTCGAGGACAGGGAGGGGATCAGCCCCAGCATTTT. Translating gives CSARGQGGDQPQHF.

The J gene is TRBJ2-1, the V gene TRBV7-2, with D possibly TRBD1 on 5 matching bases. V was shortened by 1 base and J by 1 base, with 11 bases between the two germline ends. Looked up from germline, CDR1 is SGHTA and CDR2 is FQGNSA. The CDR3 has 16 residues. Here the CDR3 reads CASSLGAGWSYNEQFF. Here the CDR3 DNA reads TGTGCCAGCAGCTTAGGGGCAGGGTGGTCCTACAATGAGCAGTTCTTC.

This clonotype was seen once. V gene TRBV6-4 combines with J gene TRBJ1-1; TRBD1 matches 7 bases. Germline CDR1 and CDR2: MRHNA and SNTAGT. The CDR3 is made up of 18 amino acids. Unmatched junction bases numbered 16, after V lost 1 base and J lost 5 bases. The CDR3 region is CASSDLPPRAGGSTEAFF. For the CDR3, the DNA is TGTGCCAGCAGTGACTTACCCCCCCGGGCAGGGGGTAGTACTGAAGCTTTCTTT.

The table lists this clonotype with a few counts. DNA of the CDR3: TGTGCCAGCTCACCAGGGGGCAGAGACACCGGGGAGCTGTTTTTT. Its protein product is CASSPGGRDTGELFF. This chain connects TRBV18 to TRBJ2-2; a possible D gene is TRBD1 (6 bases). The CDR3 has 15 residues. V dropped 2 bases and J dropped 3 bases, with 10 bases sitting between them. Germline CDR1 KGHSH, CDR2 LQKENI.

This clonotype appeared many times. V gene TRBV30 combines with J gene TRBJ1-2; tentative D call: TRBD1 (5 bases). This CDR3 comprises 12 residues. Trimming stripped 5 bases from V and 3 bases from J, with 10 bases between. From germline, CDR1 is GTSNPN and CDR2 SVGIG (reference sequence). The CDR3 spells CAWEMGHYGYTF. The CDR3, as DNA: TGTGCCTGGGAGATGGGGCACTATGGCTACACCTTC.

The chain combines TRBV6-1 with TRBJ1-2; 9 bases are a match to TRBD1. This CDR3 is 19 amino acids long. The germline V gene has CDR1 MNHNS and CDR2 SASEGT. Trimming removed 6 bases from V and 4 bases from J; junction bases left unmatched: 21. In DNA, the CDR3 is TGTGCCAGCAGAAGAAACCTCGGGACAGGGAAGGGGGAGAGCTATGGCTACACCTTC. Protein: CASRRNLGTGKGESYGYTF.

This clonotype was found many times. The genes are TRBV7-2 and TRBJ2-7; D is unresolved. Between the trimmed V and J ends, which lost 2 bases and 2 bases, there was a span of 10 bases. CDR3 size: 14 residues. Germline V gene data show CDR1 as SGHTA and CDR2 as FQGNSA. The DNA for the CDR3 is TGTGCCAGCAGCTTAAAAGATTCGACCTACGAGCAGTACTTC. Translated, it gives CASSLKDSTYEQYF.

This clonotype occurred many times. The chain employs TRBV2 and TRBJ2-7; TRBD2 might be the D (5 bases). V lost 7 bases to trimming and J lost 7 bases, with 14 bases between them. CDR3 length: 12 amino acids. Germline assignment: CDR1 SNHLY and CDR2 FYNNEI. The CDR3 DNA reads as TGTGCCAGCAATCTTTCCGGGATGGAGCAGTACTTC. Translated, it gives CASNLSGMEQYF.

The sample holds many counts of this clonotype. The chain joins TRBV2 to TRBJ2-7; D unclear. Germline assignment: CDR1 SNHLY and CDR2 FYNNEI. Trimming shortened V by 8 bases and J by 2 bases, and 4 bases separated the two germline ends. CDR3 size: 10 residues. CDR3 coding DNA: TGTGCCAGCGGACCCTACGAGCAGTACTTC. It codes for CASGPYEQYF.

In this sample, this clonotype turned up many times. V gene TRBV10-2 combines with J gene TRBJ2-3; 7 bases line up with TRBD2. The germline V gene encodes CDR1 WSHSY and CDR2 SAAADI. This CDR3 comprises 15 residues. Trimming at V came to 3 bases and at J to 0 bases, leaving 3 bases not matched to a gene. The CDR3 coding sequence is TGCGCCAGCAGTGACAAAGCGGGAAGCACAGATACGCAGTATTTT. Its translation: CASSDKAGSTDTQYF.

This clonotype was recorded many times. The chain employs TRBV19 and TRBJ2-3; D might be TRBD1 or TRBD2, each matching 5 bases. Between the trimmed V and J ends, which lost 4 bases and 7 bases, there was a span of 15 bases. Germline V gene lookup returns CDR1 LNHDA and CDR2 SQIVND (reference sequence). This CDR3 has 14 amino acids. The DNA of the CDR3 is TGTGCCAGTAGTAGGACCGGGACCTCCTATACGCAGTATTTT. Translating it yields CASSRTGTSYTQYF.

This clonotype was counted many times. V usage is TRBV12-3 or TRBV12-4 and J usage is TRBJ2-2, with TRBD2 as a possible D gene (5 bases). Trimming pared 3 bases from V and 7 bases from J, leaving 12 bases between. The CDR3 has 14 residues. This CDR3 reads CASSLKEGYGELFF. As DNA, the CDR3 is TGTGCCAGCAGTTTGAAAGAGGGCTACGGGGAGCTGTTTTTT.

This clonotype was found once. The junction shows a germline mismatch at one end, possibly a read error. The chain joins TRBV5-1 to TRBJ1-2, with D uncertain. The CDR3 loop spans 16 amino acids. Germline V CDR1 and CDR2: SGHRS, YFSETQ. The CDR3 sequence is CASSLTIILANYGYTF. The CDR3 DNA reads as TGTGCCAGCAGCTTGACCATTATACTAGCTAACTATGGCTACACCTTC.

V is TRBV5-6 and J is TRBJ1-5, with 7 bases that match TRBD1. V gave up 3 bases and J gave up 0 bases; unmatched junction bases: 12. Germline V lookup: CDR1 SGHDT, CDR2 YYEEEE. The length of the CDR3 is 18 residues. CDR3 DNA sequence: TGTGCCAGCAGCTACACCGGGACAGAGGATTATAGCAATCAGCCCCAGCATTTT. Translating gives CASSYTGTEDYSNQPQHF.

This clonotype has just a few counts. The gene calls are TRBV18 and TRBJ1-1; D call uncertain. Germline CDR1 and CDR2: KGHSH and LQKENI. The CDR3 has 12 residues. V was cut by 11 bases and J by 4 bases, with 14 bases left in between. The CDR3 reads CASRVEITEAFF. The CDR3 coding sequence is TGTGCCTCGAGGGTGGAGATCACTGAAGCTTTCTTT.

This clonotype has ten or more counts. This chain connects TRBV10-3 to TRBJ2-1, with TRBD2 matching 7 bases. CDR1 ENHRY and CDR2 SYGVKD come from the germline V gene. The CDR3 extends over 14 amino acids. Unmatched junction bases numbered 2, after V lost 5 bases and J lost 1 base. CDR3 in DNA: TGTGCCATCAGTCGGGGGGAATCCTACAATGAGCAGTTCTTC. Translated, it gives CAISRGESYNEQFF.

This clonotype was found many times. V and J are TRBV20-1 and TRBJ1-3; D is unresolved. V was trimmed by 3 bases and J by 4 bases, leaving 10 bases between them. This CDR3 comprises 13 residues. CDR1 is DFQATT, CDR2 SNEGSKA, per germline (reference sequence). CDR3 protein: CSASTSRGNTIYF. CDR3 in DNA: TGCAGTGCTAGTACGTCCCGGGGAAACACCATATATTTT.

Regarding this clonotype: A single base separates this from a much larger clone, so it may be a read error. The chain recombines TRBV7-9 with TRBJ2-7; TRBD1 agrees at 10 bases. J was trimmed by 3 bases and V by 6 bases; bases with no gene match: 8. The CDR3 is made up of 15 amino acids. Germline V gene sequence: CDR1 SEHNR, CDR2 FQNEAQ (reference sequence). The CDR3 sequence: CASRPETGGIYEQYF. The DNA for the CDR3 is TGTGCCAGCAGACCCGAGACAGGGGGCATCTACGAGCAGTACTTC. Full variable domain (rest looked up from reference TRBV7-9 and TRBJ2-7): DTGVSQNPRHKITKRGQNVTFRCDPISEHNRLYWYRQTLGQGPEFLTYFQNEAQLEKSRLLSDRFSAERPKGSFSTLEIQRTEQGDSAMYLCASRPETGGIYEQYFGPGTRLTVT.

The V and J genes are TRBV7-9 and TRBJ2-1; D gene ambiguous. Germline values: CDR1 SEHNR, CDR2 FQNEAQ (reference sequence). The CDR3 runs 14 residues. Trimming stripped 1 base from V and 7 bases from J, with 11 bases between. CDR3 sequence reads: CASSLGDSLNEQFF. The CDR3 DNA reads TGTGCCAGCAGCTTAGGTGATAGCTTAAATGAGCAGTTCTTC.

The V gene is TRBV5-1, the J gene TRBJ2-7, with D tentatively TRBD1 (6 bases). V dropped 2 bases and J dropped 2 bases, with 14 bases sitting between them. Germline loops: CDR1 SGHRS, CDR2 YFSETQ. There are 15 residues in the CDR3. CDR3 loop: CASSLRDKGPYEQYF. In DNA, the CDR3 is TGCGCCAGCAGCTTACGGGACAAGGGCCCCTACGAGCAGTACTTC.

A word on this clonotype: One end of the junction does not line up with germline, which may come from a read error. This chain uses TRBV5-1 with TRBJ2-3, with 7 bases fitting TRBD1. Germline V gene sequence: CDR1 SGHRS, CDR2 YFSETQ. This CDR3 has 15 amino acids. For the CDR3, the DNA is TGTGCCAGCAGCCCCCCTGAGGGGGCCCAGGATACGCAGTATTTT. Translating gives CASSPPEGAQDTQYF. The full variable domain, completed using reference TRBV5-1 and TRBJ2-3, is KAGVTQTPRYLIKTRGQQVTLSCSPISGHRSVSWYQQTPGQGLQFLFEYFSETQRNKGNFPGRFSGRQFSNSRSEMNVSTLELGDSALYLCASSPPEGAQDTQYFGPGTRLTVL.

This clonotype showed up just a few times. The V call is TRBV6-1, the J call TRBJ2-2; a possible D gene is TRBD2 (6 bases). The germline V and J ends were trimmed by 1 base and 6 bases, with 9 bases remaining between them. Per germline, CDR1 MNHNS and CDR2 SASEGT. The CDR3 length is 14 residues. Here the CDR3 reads CASSEVLASGELFF. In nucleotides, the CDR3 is TGTGCCAGCAGTGAAGTACTAGCCTCCGGGGAGCTGTTTTTT.